Shown below are 18 T cell receptor beta chains from a single sample sequenced in a study of OX40 agonist ivuxolimab in advanced cancers. Method: immunoSEQ multiplex PCR; TCRdb's copy keeps in-frame clones and lacks some. The table has roughly 100,000 clones, 87% seen once. Here the sequenced sample was CD4+ or CD8+ T cells sorted from blood, taken in a trial of the OX40 agonist ivuxolimab. Receptors originate from an adult with an advanced solid tumor such as melanoma, head and neck, liver or kidney cancer.

The chain combines TRBV1 with TRBJ1-4. TRBV1 is recorded as a pseudogene. The CDR3 consists of 12 residues. This chain's CDR3 is CTSVDRTEKLFF. CDR3 nucleotides: TGCACCAGCGTAGACCGGACTGAAAAACTGTTTTTT.

The chain uses TRBV6-5 and TRBJ1-1, with 9 bases fitting TRBD1. The CDR3 spans 14 residues. The germline V gene encodes CDR1 MNHEY and CDR2 SVGAGI. Unmatched junction bases numbered 7, after V lost 6 bases and J lost 5 bases. DNA of the CDR3: TGTGCCAGCAGCAGGGACAGGGCCAAGACTGAAGCTTTCTTT. Translated, it gives CASSRDRAKTEAFF.

This clone was seen once. V and J are TRBV10-2 and TRBJ2-5; TRBD2 aligns across 15 bases. Germline V CDR1 and CDR2: WSHSY, SAAADI. The ends lost 6 bases at V and 3 bases at J; junction bases unmatched: 11. The CDR3 contains 18 residues. The CDR3 DNA reads as TGCGCCAGCAGGGGATGGACTAGCGGGGGGGTTGGGGAAGAGACCCAGTACTTC. The encoded protein is CASRGWTSGGVGEETQYF.

DNA of the CDR3: TGTGCCAGCAGCCAAACACTAGGCATTAATGAGCAGTTCTTC. It encodes CASSQTLGINEQFF. The chain is built from TRBV7-9 and TRBJ2-1; TRBD2 is a possible D gene (5 bases). The V and J ends lost 5 bases and 7 bases respectively, with 15 bases between them. This CDR3 has 14 residues. Germline CDR1 reads SEHNR; CDR2 reads FQNEAQ (reference sequence).

The gene calls are TRBV10-3 and TRBJ2-3; TRBD2 matches 10 bases. The length of the CDR3 is 14 residues. After removal of 8 bases from V and 1 base from J, the junction contained 3 bases not matched to a gene. Germline V lookup: CDR1 ENHRY, CDR2 SYGVKD. CDR3 sequence (DNA): TGTGCCATCTCAAGCGGGGGGGGCACAGATACGCAGTATTTT. Translation gives CAISSGGGTDTQYF.

The rearrangement joins TRBV6-1 to TRBJ2-1, with 9 bases lining up with TRBD2. The V segment lost 0 bases and the J segment 4 bases; nucleotides outside the gene matches: 7. From germline, CDR1 is MNHNS and CDR2 SASEGT. The length of the CDR3 is 17 residues. The DNA of the CDR3 is TGTGCCAGCAGTGAAGCGCTAAGCGGGGGGATTTACAATGAGCAGTTCTTC. Translation: CASSEALSGGIYNEQFF.

J is TRBJ1-2 and V is TRBV10-1, with 8 bases fitting TRBD1. The V gene's germline CDR1 is WNHNN and CDR2 SYGVQD (reference sequence). J was trimmed by 4 bases and V by 6 bases; bases with no gene match: 10. The CDR3 is made up of 15 amino acids. CDR3 sequence: CASSHSGQGFYGYTF. The CDR3 DNA is TGCGCCAGCAGCCATTCCGGACAGGGTTTCTATGGCTACACCTTC.

The genes are TRBV11-2 and TRBJ2-4; D ambiguous. The V end lost 4 bases, the J end lost 0 bases, and 13 bases lay between the germline ends. Germline V gene sequence: CDR1 SGHAT, CDR2 FQNNGV. The CDR3 covers 16 residues. CDR3 coding DNA: TGTGCCAGCAGCTCCTACACTCGCCGAGCCAAAAACATTCAGTACTTC. Its translation: CASSSYTRRAKNIQYF.

The CDR3 protein is CASSVAAGTEAFF. The CDR3 DNA reads TGTGCCAGCAGCGTAGCTGCGGGCACTGAAGCTTTCTTT. V usage is TRBV9 and J usage is TRBJ1-1; D gene ambiguous. CDR3 size: 13 residues. In germline, CDR1 is SGDLS, CDR2 YYNGEE. V was shortened by 0 bases and J by 4 bases, with 7 bases between the two germline ends.

This clone appeared a few times. The chain uses TRBV7-9 and TRBJ2-7; a possible D gene is TRBD1 (5 bases). CDR1 is SEHNR, CDR2 FQNEAQ, per germline (reference sequence). The CDR3 has 12 residues. Trimming took off 6 bases at V and 3 bases at J, with 9 bases between the two ends. The CDR3 loop reads CASSPTGYEQYF. CDR3 sequence (DNA): TGTGCCAGCAGTCCCACAGGCTACGAGCAGTACTTC.

This rearrangement joins TRBV5-1 to TRBJ2-7; 9 bases line up with TRBD1. The CDR3 runs 15 residues. Germline trimming cut 1 base from V and 6 bases from J; bases unmatched to any gene: 8. Germline V lookup: CDR1 SGHRS, CDR2 YFSETQ. CDR3 nucleotides: TGCGCCAGCAGCTTGCAGGGGACAGGGAGTGGCGAGCAGTACTTC. As protein: CASSLQGTGSGEQYF.

About this clone: In this CDR3 the conserved last residue, phenylalanine or tryptophan, is missing, so a read error is likely. The genes are TRBV30 and TRBJ2-7, with D possibly matching TRBD2 (6 bases). The CDR3 is 12 amino acids. Trimming stripped 1 base from V and 3 bases from J, with 7 bases between. Germline V gene sequence: CDR1 GTSNPN, CDR2 SVGIG (reference sequence). CDR3 sequence: CAWSAGGYEQYL. The DNA for the CDR3 is TGTGCCTGGAGTGCCGGGGGCTACGAGCAGTACCTC.

Worth noting for this clone: Other DNA sequences of this sample code for an identical CDR3. This chain joins TRBV7-6 and TRBJ1-6; no definite D call. The V gene lost 5 bases and the J gene lost 5 bases, with 13 bases spanning the gap. CDR3 size: 15 residues. Per the germline V gene, CDR1 is SGHVS and CDR2 is FNYEAQ. The CDR3 protein is CASSLDLAHNSPLHF. CDR3 in DNA: TGTGCCAGCAGCCTAGATTTGGCCCATAATTCACCCCTCCACTTT.

This clone was recorded once. The CDR3 DNA reads TGCGCCAGCAGCCAAGATTTGGCGGCGGTAAACATTCAGTACTTC. Translated: CASSQDLAAVNIQYF. The V call is TRBV4-3, the J call TRBJ2-4; D gene uncertain. The germline V and J ends were trimmed by 0 bases and 6 bases, with 12 bases remaining between them. Germline V gene data show CDR1 as LGHNA and CDR2 as YSLEER. This CDR3 is 15 amino acids long.

The V call is TRBV5-1, the J call TRBJ2-7; D is perhaps TRBD1 (5 bases). Per germline, CDR1 SGHRS and CDR2 YFSETQ. The CDR3 runs 15 residues. V lost 4 bases and J lost 9, with 23 bases in between. DNA for the CDR3: TGCGCCAGCAGCCCCGACTCAGCAGACAGCCTCGGGCAGTACTTC. It translates to CASSPDSADSLGQYF.

The rearrangement links TRBV6-5 to TRBJ1-2, with D possibly TRBD1 on 5 matching bases. The germline V gene has CDR1 MNHEY and CDR2 SVGAGI. Deletions cut 6 bases from V and 8 bases from J, with 13 bases between. This CDR3 is 12 amino acids long. The CDR3 sequence: CASSPGTGGYTF. CDR3 nucleotides: TGTGCCAGCAGCCCGGGGACGGGCGGCTACACCTTC.

The V and J genes are TRBV7-9 and TRBJ2-7; 11 bases match TRBD1. The V segment lost 5 bases and the J segment 5 bases; nucleotides outside the gene matches: 8. The CDR3 length is 15 residues. Germline-derived CDR1 and CDR2 are SEHNR and FQNEAQ (reference sequence). This CDR3 is CASSPKGQGEDEQYF. Here the CDR3 DNA reads TGTGCCAGCAGCCCGAAGGGACAGGGGGAGGACGAGCAGTACTTC.

This chain connects TRBV19 to TRBJ1-1, with 9 bases matching TRBD1. The CDR3 extends over 14 amino acids. Trimming removed 1 base from V and 11 bases from J; junction bases left unmatched: 8. Germline V gene sequence: CDR1 LNHDA, CDR2 SQIVND (reference sequence). In nucleotides, the CDR3 is TGTGCCAGTAGTATAGCCTGGGGGACAGGGTATGCTTTCTTT. Translating it yields CASSIAWGTGYAFF.